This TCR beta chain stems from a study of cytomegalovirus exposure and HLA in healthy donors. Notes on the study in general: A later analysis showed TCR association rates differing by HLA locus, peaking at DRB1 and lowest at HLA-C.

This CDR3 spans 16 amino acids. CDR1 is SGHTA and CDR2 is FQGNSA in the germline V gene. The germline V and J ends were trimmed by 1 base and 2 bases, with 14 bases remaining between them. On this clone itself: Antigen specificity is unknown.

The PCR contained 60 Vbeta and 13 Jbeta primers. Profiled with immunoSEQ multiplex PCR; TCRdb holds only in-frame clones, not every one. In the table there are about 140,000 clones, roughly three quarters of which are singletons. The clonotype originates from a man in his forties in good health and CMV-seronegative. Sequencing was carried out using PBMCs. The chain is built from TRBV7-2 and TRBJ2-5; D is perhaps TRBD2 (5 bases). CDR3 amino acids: CASSLGRAGVQETQYF. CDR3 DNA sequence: TGTGCCAGCAGCTTAGGAAGAGCCGGGGTACAAGAGACCCAGTACTTC. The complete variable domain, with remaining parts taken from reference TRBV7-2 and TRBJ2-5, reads GAGVSQSPSNKVTEKGKDVELRCDPISGHTALYWYRQSLGQGLEFLIYFQGNSAPDKSGLPSDRFSAERTGGSVSTLTIQRTQQEDSAVYLCASSLGRAGVQETQYFGPGTRLLVL.